This is a list of T cell receptor beta chains from one sample in a study of blood T cell repertoires in COVID-19. Using immunoSEQ multiplex PCR, the repertoire was profiled, and TCRdb retains in-frame clones only, with some absent. The sample lists more than 150,000 clones, roughly 80% occurring once. The source material was peripheral blood. These receptor sequences come from a human donor in a cohort sampled during active COVID-19. Both conserved end residues are part of each CDR3.

V	J	CDR3
TRBV5-1	TRBJ2-1	CASRPPAGGIYEQFF
TRBV20-1	TRBJ1-1	CSATGGTEAFF
TRBV25-1	TRBJ2-7	CASSDPRYEQYF
TRBV5-6	TRBJ1-5	CASSLGGVNQPQHF
TRBV27	TRBJ1-1	CASSFQGTEAFF
TRBV19	TRBJ1-2	CASTPSRDIFANYGYTF
TRBV9	TRBJ1-1	CASSPRAGGGTEAFF
TRBV5-1	TRBJ1-2	CASSLDRGFNYGYTF
TRBV18	TRBJ2-7	CASSPLRQGIYEQYF
TRBV7-6	TRBJ2-7	CASSSQRALAGALSEYEQYF
TRBV6-1	TRBJ1-6	CASSALTGEGGSPLHF
TRBV19	TRBJ1-2	CASSRQGGGYGYTF
TRBV5-4	TRBJ2-3	CASSLGGPSTDTQYF
TRBV29-1	TRBJ2-2	CSVGPGQGAGGELFF
TRBV5-1	TRBJ1-5	CASSLGTENQPQHF
TRBV18	TRBJ1-4	CASSPPAGGGEKLFF
TRBV29-1	TRBJ1-4	CSVNRGGKLFF
TRBV11-3	TRBJ2-1	CASSPSLGEQFF
TRBV18	TRBJ2-3	CASSPQAGGGTDTQYF
TRBV5-1	TRBJ1-6	CASSNRGSPLHF
TRBV9	TRBJ2-1	CASSVRDSLNEQFF
TRBV4-1	TRBJ2-1	CASSHRLAGGQGSYNEQFF
TRBV9	TRBJ2-3	CASSPGSGGAWLGTDTQYF
TRBV7-9	TRBJ1-1	CASSPRWTGGTEAFF
TRBV5-6	TRBJ1-3	CASSFRRQGNTIYF
TRBV10-1	TRBJ2-5	CASSESRTTPQETQYF
TRBV9	TRBJ1-1	CASSVGQLNTEAFF
TRBV5-4	TRBJ2-5	CASSPGGGAHETQYF
TRBV18	TRBJ1-1	CASSPSSEGSTEAFF
TRBV5-1	TRBJ2-7	CASSLVAKGNEQYF
TRBV11-2	TRBJ2-2	CASSRFAGGNTGELFF
TRBV2	TRBJ2-7	CASRELAVGSYEQYF
TRBV18	TRBJ2-7	CASSLNEGYEQYF
TRBV2	TRBJ2-7	CASSWETGDEQYF
TRBV7-8	TRBJ2-7	CASSLRGQSYEQYF
TRBV11-2	TRBJ1-2	CASSLGVEGDDYGYTF
TRBV4-1	TRBJ2-7	CASSQGSGKAEQYF
TRBV5-1	TRBJ2-5	CASSLAGQQETQYF
TRBV6-1	TRBJ1-4	CASSEEGTGTGYEKLFF
TRBV19	TRBJ2-5	CASSTGGAQETQYF
TRBV2	TRBJ1-5	CASSGTGYEQPQHF
TRBV5-4	TRBJ1-4	CASSLAYQGGDGEKLFF
TRBV6-1	TRBJ2-2	CASSEYGGQGWTGELFF
TRBV13	TRBJ2-7	CASSLGRLEQYF
TRBV30	TRBJ1-5	CAWRSFSNQPQHF
TRBV7-6	TRBJ2-1	CASSLERWSEQFF
TRBV20-1	TRBJ1-2	CSASDGSGGTF
TRBV6-5	TRBJ1-1	CASRPGQGQEAFF
TRBV13	TRBJ1-1	CASSPQTGWTVLNTEAFF
TRBV19	TRBJ1-1	CASSISPAGVGTEAFF
TRBV7-2	TRBJ2-1	CASSLAGPLDEQFF
TRBV5-6	TRBJ1-2	CASTQDGQGRPYGYTF
TRBV28	TRBJ1-6	CASSPSTGSNSPLHF
TRBV6-5	TRBJ1-2	CASRADRGTGYTF
TRBV6-6	TRBJ1-1	CASSYAQGTEAFF